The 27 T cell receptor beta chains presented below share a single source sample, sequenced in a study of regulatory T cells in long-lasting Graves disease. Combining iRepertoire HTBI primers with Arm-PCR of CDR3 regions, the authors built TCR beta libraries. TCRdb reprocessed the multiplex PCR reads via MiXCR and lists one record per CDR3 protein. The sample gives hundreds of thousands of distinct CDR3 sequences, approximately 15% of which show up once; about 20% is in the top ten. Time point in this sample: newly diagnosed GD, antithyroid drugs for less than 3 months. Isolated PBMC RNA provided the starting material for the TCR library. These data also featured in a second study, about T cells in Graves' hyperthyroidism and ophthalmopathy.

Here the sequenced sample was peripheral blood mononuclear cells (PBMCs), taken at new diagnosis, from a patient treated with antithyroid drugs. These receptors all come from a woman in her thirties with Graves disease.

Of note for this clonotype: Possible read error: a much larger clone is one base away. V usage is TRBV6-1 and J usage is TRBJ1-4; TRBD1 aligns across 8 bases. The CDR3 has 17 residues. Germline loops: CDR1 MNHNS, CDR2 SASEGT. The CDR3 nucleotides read TGTGCCAGCAGTAAAGCGCGCGGGACAGGATTTAATGAAAAACTGTTTTTT. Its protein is CASSKARGTGFNEKLFF.

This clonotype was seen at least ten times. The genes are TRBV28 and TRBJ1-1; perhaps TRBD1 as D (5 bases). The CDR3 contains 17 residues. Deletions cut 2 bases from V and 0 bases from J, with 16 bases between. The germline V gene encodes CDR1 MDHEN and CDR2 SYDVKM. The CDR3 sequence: CASSLRDGIGVNTEAFF. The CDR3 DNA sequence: TGTGCCAGCAGTTTAAGGGACGGCATTGGAGTGAACACTGAAGCTTTCTTT.

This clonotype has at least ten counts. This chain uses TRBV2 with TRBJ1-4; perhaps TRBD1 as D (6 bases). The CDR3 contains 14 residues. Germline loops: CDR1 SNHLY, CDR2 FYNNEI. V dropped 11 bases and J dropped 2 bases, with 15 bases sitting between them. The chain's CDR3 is CAGQGGRTNEKLFF. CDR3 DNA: TGTGCCGGGCAAGGGGGGCGGACTAATGAAAAACTGTTTTTT.

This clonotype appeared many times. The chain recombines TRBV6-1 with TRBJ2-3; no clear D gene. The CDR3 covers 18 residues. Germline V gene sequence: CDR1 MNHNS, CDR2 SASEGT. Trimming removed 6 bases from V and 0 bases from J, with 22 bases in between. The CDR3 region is CASSAPRPIGFSTDTQYF. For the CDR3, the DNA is TGTGCCAGCAGCGCGCCACGGCCGATTGGATTTAGCACAGATACGCAGTATTTT.

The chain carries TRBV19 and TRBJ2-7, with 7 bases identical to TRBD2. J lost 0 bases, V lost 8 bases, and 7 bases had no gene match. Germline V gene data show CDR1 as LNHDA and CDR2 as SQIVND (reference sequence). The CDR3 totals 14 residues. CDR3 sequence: CASSTGGSSYEQYF. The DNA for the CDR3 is TGTGCCAGTTCTACTGGCGGGAGCTCCTACGAGCAGTACTTC.

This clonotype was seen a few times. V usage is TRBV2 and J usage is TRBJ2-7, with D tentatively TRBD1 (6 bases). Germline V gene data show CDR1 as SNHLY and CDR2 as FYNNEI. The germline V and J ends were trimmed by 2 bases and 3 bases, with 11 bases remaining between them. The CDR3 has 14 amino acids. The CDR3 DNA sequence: TGTGCCAGCAGTGAATTACAGGGAAACTACGAGCAGTACTTC. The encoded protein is CASSELQGNYEQYF.

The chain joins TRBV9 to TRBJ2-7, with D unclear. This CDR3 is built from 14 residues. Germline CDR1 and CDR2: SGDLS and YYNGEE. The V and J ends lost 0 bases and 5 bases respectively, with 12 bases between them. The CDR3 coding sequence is TGTGCCAGCAGCGTAGGTGGAGTGGGGAACGAGCAGTACTTC. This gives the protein CASSVGGVGNEQYF.

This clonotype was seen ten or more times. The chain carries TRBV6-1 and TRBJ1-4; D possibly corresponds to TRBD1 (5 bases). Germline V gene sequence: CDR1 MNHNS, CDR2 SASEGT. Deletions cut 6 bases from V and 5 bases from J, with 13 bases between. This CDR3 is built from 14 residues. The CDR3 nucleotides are TGTGCCAGCAGCGGGGGGGGGTGGAATGAAAAACTGTTTTTT. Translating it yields CASSGGGWNEKLFF.

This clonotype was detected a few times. DNA for the CDR3: TGCGCCAGCAGCTTGTTTAGCGGGAGGAATGAGCAGTTCTTC. Translated: CASSLFSGRNEQFF. The chain combines TRBV5-1 with TRBJ2-1; 10 bases are a match to TRBD2. Germline V CDR1 and CDR2: SGHRS, YFSETQ. The CDR3 length is 14 residues. J was trimmed by 7 bases and V by 1 base; bases with no gene match: 2.

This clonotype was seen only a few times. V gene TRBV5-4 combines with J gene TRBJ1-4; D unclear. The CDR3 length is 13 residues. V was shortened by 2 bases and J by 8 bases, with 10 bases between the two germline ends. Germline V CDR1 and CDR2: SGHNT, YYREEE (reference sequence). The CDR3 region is CASSLPGHEKLFF. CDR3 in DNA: TGTGCCAGCAGCTTACCCGGGCACGAAAAACTGTTTTTT.

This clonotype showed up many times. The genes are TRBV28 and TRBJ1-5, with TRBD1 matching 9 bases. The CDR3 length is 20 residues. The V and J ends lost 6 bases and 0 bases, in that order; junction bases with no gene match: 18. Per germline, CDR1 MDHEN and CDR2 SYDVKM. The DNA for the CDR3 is TGTGCCAGCAGCCTCTCCCCGGGACAGGGAGCAGGACATAGCAATCAGCCCCAGCATTTT. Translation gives CASSLSPGQGAGHSNQPQHF.

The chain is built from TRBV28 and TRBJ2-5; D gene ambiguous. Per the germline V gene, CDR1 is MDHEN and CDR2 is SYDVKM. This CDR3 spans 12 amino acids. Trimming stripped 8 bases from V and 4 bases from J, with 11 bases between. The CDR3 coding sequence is TGTGCCAGCGGACCCATGGGAGAGACCCAGTACTTC. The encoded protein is CASGPMGETQYF. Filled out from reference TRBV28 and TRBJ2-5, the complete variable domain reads DVKVTQSSRYLVKRTGEKVFLECVQDMDHENMFWYRQDPGLGLRLIYFSYDVKMKEKGDIPEGYSVSREKKERFSLILESASTNQTSMYLCASGPMGETQYFGPGTRLLVL.

The CDR3 sequence is CASSHYPPMEGYYQPQHF. CDR3 sequence (DNA): TGTGCCAGCAGCCACTATCCACCCATGGAAGGTTATTATCAGCCCCAGCATTTT. This sequence joins TRBV7-2 and TRBJ1-5; D gene uncertain. CDR1 is SGHTA and CDR2 is FQGNSA in the germline V gene. Trimming left V 5 bases short and J 5 bases short, with 25 bases between. This CDR3 has 18 amino acids.

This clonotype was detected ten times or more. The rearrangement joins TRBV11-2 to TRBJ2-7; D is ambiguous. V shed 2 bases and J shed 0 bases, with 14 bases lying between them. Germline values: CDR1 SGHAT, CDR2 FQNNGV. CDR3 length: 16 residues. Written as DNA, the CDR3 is TGTGCCAGCAGCTTAACTCAGGCGGCAAGCTCCTACGAGCAGTACTTC. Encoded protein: CASSLTQAASSYEQYF.

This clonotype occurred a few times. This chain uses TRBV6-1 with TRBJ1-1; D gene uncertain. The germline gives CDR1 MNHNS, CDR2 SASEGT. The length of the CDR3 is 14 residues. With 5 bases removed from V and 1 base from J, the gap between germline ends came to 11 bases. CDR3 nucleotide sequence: TGTGCCAGCAGTATTCTGACAAAGAACACTGAAGCTTTCTTT. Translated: CASSILTKNTEAFF.

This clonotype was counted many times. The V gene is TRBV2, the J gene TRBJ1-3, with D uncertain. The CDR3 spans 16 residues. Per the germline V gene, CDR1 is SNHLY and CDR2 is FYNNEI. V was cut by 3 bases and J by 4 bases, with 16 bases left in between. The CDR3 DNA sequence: TGTGCCAGCAGTGAGCAAAATCCAAACGCCGGAAACACCATATATTTT. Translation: CASSEQNPNAGNTIYF.

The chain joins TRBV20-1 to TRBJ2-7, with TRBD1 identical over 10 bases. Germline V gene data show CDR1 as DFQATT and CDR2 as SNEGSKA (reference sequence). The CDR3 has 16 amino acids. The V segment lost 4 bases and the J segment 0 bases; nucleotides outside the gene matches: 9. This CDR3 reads CSANRDRGSSSYEQYF. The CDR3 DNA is TGCAGTGCTAACCGGGACAGGGGCTCTAGCTCCTACGAGCAGTACTTC.

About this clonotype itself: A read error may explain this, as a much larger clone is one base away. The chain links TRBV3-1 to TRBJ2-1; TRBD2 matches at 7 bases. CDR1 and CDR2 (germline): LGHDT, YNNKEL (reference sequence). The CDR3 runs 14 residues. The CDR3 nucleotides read TGTGCCAGCAGCCGGACTTGGGACTACAATGAGAAGTTCTTC. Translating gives CASSRTWDYNEKFF.

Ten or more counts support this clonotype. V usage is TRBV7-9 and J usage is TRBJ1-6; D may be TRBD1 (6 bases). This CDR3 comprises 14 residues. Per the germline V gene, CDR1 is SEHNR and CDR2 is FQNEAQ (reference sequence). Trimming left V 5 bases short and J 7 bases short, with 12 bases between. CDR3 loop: CASSTGTHNSPLHF. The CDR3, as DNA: TGTGCCAGCAGCACCGGGACACACAATTCACCCCTCCACTTT.

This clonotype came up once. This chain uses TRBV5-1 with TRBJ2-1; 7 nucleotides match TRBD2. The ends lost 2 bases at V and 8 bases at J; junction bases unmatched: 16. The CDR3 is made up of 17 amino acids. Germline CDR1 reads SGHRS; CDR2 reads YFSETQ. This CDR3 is CASSFTITGGSRDEQFF. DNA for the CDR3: TGCGCCAGCAGCTTTACTATCACTGGCGGGAGTAGGGATGAGCAGTTCTTC.

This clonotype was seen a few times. CDR3 nucleotides: TGTGCCAGCAGTCGTCCCAGCGGGAGGGGAGAGCAGTACTTC. It specifies CASSRPSGRGEQYF. The chain is built from TRBV12-3 or TRBV12-4 and TRBJ2-7; 10 bases align to TRBD2. Trimming at V came to 5 bases and at J to 7 bases, leaving 8 bases not matched to a gene. The CDR3 is 14 amino acids.

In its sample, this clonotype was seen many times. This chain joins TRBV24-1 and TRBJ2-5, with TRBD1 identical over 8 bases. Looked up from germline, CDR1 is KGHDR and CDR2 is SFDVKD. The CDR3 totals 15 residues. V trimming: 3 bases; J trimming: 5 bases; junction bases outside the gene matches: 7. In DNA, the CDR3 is TGTGCCACCAGTGATAGACAGGGGTTCGTCGAGACCCAGTACTTC. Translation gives CATSDRQGFVETQYF.

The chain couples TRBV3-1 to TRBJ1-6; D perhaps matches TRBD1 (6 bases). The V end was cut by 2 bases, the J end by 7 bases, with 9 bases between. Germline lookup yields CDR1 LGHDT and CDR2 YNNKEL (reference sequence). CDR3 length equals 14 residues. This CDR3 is CASSQSRGNSPLHF. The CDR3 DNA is TGTGCCAGCAGCCAATCCAGGGGCAATTCACCCCTCCACTTT.

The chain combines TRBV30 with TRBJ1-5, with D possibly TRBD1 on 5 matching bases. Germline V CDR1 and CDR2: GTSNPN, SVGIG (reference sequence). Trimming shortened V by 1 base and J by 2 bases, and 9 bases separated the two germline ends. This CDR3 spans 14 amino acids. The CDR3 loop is CAWSGDAGNQPQHF. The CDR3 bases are TGTGCCTGGAGTGGGGACGCCGGCAATCAGCCCCAGCATTTT. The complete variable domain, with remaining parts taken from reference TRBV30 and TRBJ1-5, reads SQTIHQWPATLVQPVGSPLSLECTVEGTSNPNLYWYRQAAGRGLQLLFYSVGIGQISSEVPQNLSASRPQDRQFILSSKKLLLSDSGFYLCAWSGDAGNQPQHFGDGTRLSIL.

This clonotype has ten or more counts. The CDR3 protein is CASSNRQGNTEAFF. The DNA for the CDR3 is TGTGCCAGCAGCAACCGACAGGGAAACACTGAAGCTTTCTTT. The chain has TRBV7-9 and TRBJ1-1, with 7 bases matching TRBD1. The J segment lost 2 bases and the V segment lost 5 bases, leaving 5 bases of the junction unmatched. The CDR3 loop spans 14 amino acids. Germline V gives CDR1 SEHNR, CDR2 FQNEAQ (reference sequence).

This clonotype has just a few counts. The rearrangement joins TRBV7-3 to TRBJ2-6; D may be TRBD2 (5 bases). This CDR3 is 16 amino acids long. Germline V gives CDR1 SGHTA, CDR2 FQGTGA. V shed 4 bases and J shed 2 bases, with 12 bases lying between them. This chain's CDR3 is CASSSSLEAGANVLTF. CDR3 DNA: TGTGCCAGCAGCTCTTCTTTGGAGGCTGGGGCCAACGTCCTGACTTTC.

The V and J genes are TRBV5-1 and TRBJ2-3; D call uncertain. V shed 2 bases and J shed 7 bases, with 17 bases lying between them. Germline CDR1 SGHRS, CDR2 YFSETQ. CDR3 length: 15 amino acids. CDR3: CASSFSRIGVYTQYF. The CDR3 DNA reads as TGCGCCAGCAGCTTTTCGCGAATAGGCGTGTATACGCAGTATTTT.